This record covers a single TCR beta chain. The source of the sample is a study of PD-L1 blockade in urothelial cancer. Overall study context: Most of the 29 patients were men whose urothelial cancer was bladder-origin. Blood yielded a median of approximately 130,000 T cells per sample.

Trimming removed 5 bases at V and 8 bases at J, with 16 bases between. The CDR3 has 15 amino acids. Per the germline V gene, CDR1 is LNHNV and CDR2 is YYDKDF (reference sequence). Time point specified: pretreatment peripheral blood. The data were produced by immunoSEQ multiplex PCR, yet TCRdb's version contains in-frame clones alone and is incomplete. The repertoire holds about 53,000 clones, with around 88% as singletons. V gene TRBV15 combines with J gene TRBJ1-6; D is perhaps TRBD1 (5 bases). This TCR was sampled from a woman aged 60 to 75 with urothelial cancer. Sequencing was performed on PBMCs, taken around atezolizumab (anti-PD-L1) treatment. The CDR3 DNA sequence: TGTGCCACCAGCCCCTCGACAGTTGAGGATTCACCCCTCCACTTT. Translation: CATSPSTVEDSPLHF.